This T cell receptor (beta chain) derives from a study of PD-1 blockade in classical Hodgkin lymphoma. Clones were read by immunoSEQ multiplex PCR, and TCRdb kept only the in-frame ones, dropping some. The sample lists about 25,000 clones; approximately 80% were seen once. In every patient, relapse followed autologous stem cell transplantation, while exposure to brentuximab vedotin differed. The CDR3 contains 14 residues. From germline, CDR1 is SGHNT and CDR2 YYREEE (reference sequence). V shed 0 bases and J shed 1 base, with 6 bases lying between them. The specimen was peripheral blood mononuclear cells (PBMCs), collected at baseline. The TCR comes from a human donor with classical Hodgkin lymphoma. The chain uses TRBV5-4 and TRBJ2-3; D is undetermined. In DNA, the CDR3 is TGTGCCAGCAGCTTGGGACATCGCACAGATACGCAGTATTTT. This encodes CASSLGHRTDTQYF.